This T cell receptor (beta chain) originates from a study of technical replicates of blood from a few donors. This CDR3 contains 14 residues. Trimming took 4 bases from V and 4 from J; bases not matched to a gene: 5. Germline V gives CDR1 SNHLY, CDR2 FYNNEI. Sequenced by immunoSEQ multiplex PCR; TCRdb stores in-frame clones only, minus some. The sample has about 15,000 clones, just over 85% seen once. What was sequenced was PBMCs. This chain joins TRBV2 and TRBJ2-3, with 7 bases lining up with TRBD1. The sequence derives from a human donor in good health. CDR3 region: CASSVETGSDTQYF. CDR3 DNA: TGTGCCAGCAGTGTCGAGACAGGGTCAGATACGCAGTATTTT.